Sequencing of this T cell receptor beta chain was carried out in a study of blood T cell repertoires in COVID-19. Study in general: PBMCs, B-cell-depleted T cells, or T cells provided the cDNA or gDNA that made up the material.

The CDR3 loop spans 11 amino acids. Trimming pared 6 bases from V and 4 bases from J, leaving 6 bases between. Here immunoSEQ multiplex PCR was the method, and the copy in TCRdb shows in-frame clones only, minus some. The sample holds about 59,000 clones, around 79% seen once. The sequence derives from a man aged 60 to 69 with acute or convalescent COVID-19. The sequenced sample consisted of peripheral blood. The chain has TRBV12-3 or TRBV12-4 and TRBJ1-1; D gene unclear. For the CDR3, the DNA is TGTGCCAGCAGGAGGAGCACTGAAGCTTTCTTT. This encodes CASRRSTEAFF.